A single sample is the source of the 26 T cell receptor beta chains below, sequenced in a study of control samples from healthy donors and cancer patients. Here immunoSEQ multiplex PCR was the method, and the copy in TCRdb shows in-frame clones only, minus some. The table has about 120,000 clones, 80% to 90% seen once. Sequencing input: PBMCs. The receptors shown here come from a woman between 45 and 60 years old with colorectal cancer.

The chain joins TRBV7-3 to TRBJ2-1; 8 positions match TRBD2. This CDR3 spans 15 amino acids. CDR1 and CDR2 from the germline V gene are SGHTA and FQGTGA. The J segment lost 4 bases and the V segment lost 4 bases, leaving 6 bases of the junction unmatched. CDR3 in amino acids: CASSSTSGAYNEQFF. The DNA of the CDR3 is TGTGCCAGCAGCTCTACTAGCGGAGCTTACAATGAGCAGTTCTTC.

This clone was seen a few times. The chain combines TRBV30 with TRBJ1-5, with unresolved D. Germline V CDR1 and CDR2: GTSNPN, SVGIG (reference sequence). CDR3 length equals 13 residues. V gave up 0 bases and J gave up 6 bases, with 9 bases separating them. The CDR3: CAWSVRRSQPQHF. Here the CDR3 DNA reads TGTGCCTGGAGTGTACGCCGCAGTCAGCCCCAGCATTTT.

The V gene is TRBV5-3, the J gene TRBJ1-5; no firm D call. TRBV5-3 has ORF status, its function being uncertain. V lost 4 bases, J lost 0 bases, and 17 bases lay in between. The length of the CDR3 is 17 residues. CDR3 residues: CARSPRKNRTSNQPQHF. The DNA of the CDR3 is TGTGCCAGAAGCCCCCGTAAAAATCGGACTAGCAATCAGCCCCAGCATTTT.

The chain employs TRBV9 and TRBJ2-7, with 7 bases fitting TRBD1. V dropped 4 bases and J dropped 5; count of bases not matched to a gene: 6. Germline lookup yields CDR1 SGDLS and CDR2 YYNGEE. This CDR3 comprises 13 residues. CDR3 in DNA: TGTGCCAGCAGCCAAACAGGGGACGACGAGCAGTACTTC. This sequence encodes CASSQTGDDEQYF.

The CDR3, as DNA: TGTGCAAGTCGCCCAGGCAGGCCGGAGCGGCCGAGTCAGAATGAGCAGTTCTTC. Its protein is CASRPGRPERPSQNEQFF. V and J are TRBV12-2 and TRBJ2-1; TRBD2 was called by the table and not checked on the DNA. TRBV12-2 is termed a pseudogene. There are 18 residues in the CDR3.

The chain has TRBV11-3 and TRBJ2-1; 7 bases fit TRBD2. With 5 bases clipped from V and 1 base from J, the junction kept 11 bases outside the gene matches. This CDR3 has 17 amino acids. The germline gives CDR1 SGHNT, CDR2 YENEEA. The CDR3 here is CASSPGGGRESYNEQFF. The CDR3 bases are TGTGCCAGCAGCCCTGGTGGGGGGAGGGAGTCCTACAATGAGCAGTTCTTC.

The chain carries TRBV4-2 and TRBJ2-1; TRBD2 agrees at 10 bases. The germline V gene encodes CDR1 LGHNA and CDR2 YNFKEQ. The junction had 8 bases not matched to a gene; V was cut back by 1 base and J by 5 bases. CDR3 length equals 17 residues. CDR3 protein: CASSQAELAGRNNEQFF. The CDR3 DNA follows: TGTGCCAGCAGCCAAGCGGAACTAGCGGGAAGGAACAATGAGCAGTTCTTC.

The rearrangement links TRBV27 to TRBJ2-1, with TRBD2 as a possible D gene (5 bases). This CDR3 is 14 amino acids long. CDR1 and CDR2 from the germline V gene are MNHEY and SMNVEV (reference sequence). The V gene lost 4 bases and the J gene lost 9 bases, with 16 bases spanning the gap. This chain's CDR3 is CASSSLAPLAEQFF. Written as DNA, the CDR3 is TGTGCCAGCAGTTCTCTAGCCCCCCTGGCTGAGCAGTTCTTC.

The chain joins TRBV28 to TRBJ2-3, with TRBD2 identical over 11 bases. From germline, CDR1 is MDHEN and CDR2 SYDVKM. V was pared by 5 bases and J by 2 bases, with 21 bases of the junction left unmatched. This CDR3 is built from 21 residues. CDR3 DNA: TGTGCCAGCAGTCCCATCCCGATGATAACTAGCGGGGGAGAGTACACAGATACGCAGTATTTT. This gives the protein CASSPIPMITSGGEYTDTQYF.

The gene calls are TRBV5-1 and TRBJ1-1; the match to TRBD1 covers 8 bases. The CDR3 runs 12 residues. Germline V gene data show CDR1 as SGHRS and CDR2 as YFSETQ. The V and J ends lost 5 bases and 8 bases, in that order; junction bases with no gene match: 5. The CDR3 DNA is TGCGCCAGCAGACATCGACAGGGGGAAGCTTTCTTT. Translating it yields CASRHRQGEAFF.

The chain links TRBV5-1 to TRBJ2-3; 8 nucleotides align to TRBD2. This CDR3 is 15 amino acids long. J gave up 2 bases and V 2 bases, and 4 bases lay outside the gene matches. Germline-derived CDR1 and CDR2 are SGHRS and YFSETQ. This chain's CDR3 is CASSFLGLATDTQYF. CDR3 in DNA: TGCGCCAGCAGCTTTCTCGGACTAGCCACAGATACGCAGTATTTT. Together with reference TRBV5-1 and TRBJ2-3, the CDR3 gives the full variable domain: KAGVTQTPRYLIKTRGQQVTLSCSPISGHRSVSWYQQTPGQGLQFLFEYFSETQRNKGNFPGRFSGRQFSNSRSEMNVSTLELGDSALYLCASSFLGLATDTQYFGPGTRLTVL.

V gene TRBV5-1 combines with J gene TRBJ2-2; 12 nucleotides agree with TRBD2. Germline V gene data show CDR1 as SGHRS and CDR2 as YFSETQ. There are 16 residues in the CDR3. V was clipped by 4 bases and J by 3 bases; unmatched bases: 4. The CDR3 spells CASSPASGGDTGELFF. The CDR3 coding sequence is TGCGCCAGCAGCCCGGCTAGCGGGGGGGACACCGGGGAGCTGTTTTTT.

The rearrangement joins TRBV27 to TRBJ1-5; possible D gene TRBD1, 5 bases. In germline, CDR1 is MNHEY, CDR2 SMNVEV (reference sequence). The V gene lost 6 bases and the J gene lost 5 bases, with 20 bases spanning the gap. The CDR3 runs to 16 residues. In DNA form, the CDR3 reads TGTGCCAGCAGACCATTTGTGGTGGGGGGGGATCAGCCCCAGCATTTT. It encodes CASRPFVVGGDQPQHF.

The rearrangement joins TRBV3-1 (or the pseudogene TRBV3-2) to TRBJ1-2; tentative D call: TRBD1 (6 bases). CDR3 length: 14 amino acids. The V gene lost 2 bases and the J gene lost 8 bases, with 15 bases spanning the gap. The germline V gene encodes CDR1 LGHDT and CDR2 YNNKEL (reference sequence). The CDR3 region has the DNA TGTGCCAGCAGCCAAAGTTCAATCAGGGGCGGCTACACCTTC. Translating it yields CASSQSSIRGGYTF.

The CDR3 sequence: CASSSLGLAGADNEQFF. CDR3 bases: TGTGCCAGCAGCTCCCTGGGCCTAGCGGGGGCTGACAATGAGCAGTTCTTC. The chain combines TRBV5-4 with TRBJ2-1; 10 nucleotides line up with TRBD2. With 3 bases clipped from V and 5 bases from J, the junction kept 11 bases outside the gene matches. There are 17 residues in the CDR3. Germline V CDR1 and CDR2: SGHNT, YYREEE (reference sequence).

This chain joins TRBV7-2 and TRBJ1-3; D remains unclear. This CDR3 contains 15 residues. Trimming took off 0 bases at V and 0 bases at J, with 6 bases between the two ends. Germline CDR1 is SGHTA and CDR2 is FQGNSA. The CDR3 reads CASSLAHYSGNTIYF. In DNA, the CDR3 is TGTGCCAGCAGCTTAGCCCATTACTCTGGAAACACCATATATTTT.

The CDR3 protein is CASSQTSTNEKLFF. DNA of the CDR3: TGTGCCAGCAGCCAGACGTCAACTAATGAAAAACTGTTTTTT. The chain is built from TRBV6-5 and TRBJ1-4; D unresolved. Germline V lookup: CDR1 MNHEY, CDR2 SVGAGI. With 6 bases removed from V and 0 bases from J, the gap between germline ends came to 8 bases. There are 14 residues in the CDR3.

As DNA, the CDR3 is TGTGCCAGCAGCCCACGGGACAGTACATCACCCCTCCACTTT. It translates to CASSPRDSTSPLHF. The V gene is TRBV7-8, the J gene TRBJ1-6, with 7 bases fitting TRBD1. V trimming: 5 bases; J trimming: 10 bases; junction bases outside the gene matches: 8. The germline gives CDR1 SGHVS, CDR2 FQNEAQ. The CDR3 consists of 14 residues. The whole variable domain, filled in from reference TRBV7-8 and TRBJ1-6, reads GAGVSQSPRYKVAKRGQDVALRCDPISGHVSLFWYQQALGQGPEFLTYFQNEAQLDKSGLPSDRFFAERPEGSVSTLKIQRTQQEDSAVYLCASSPRDSTSPLHFGNGTRLTVT.

The rearrangement links TRBV2 to TRBJ2-5; 7 bases agree with TRBD2. The CDR3 is 14 amino acids. V dropped 7 bases and J dropped 4; count of bases not matched to a gene: 9. The germline V gene encodes CDR1 SNHLY and CDR2 FYNNEI. This CDR3 is CASTIASGGETQYF. In nucleotides, the CDR3 is TGTGCCAGCACCATAGCTAGCGGAGGAGAGACCCAGTACTTC.

The V call is TRBV19, the J call TRBJ1-2; the D is unclear. This CDR3 has 14 amino acids. V lost 11 bases and J lost 8, with 24 bases in between. The germline V gene has CDR1 LNHDA and CDR2 SQIVND (reference sequence). This chain's CDR3 is CASRPVGFPGGYTF. In nucleotides, the CDR3 is TGTGCCTCACGCCCGGTAGGGTTTCCCGGGGGCTACACCTTC.

The J gene is TRBJ2-3, the V gene TRBV5-1, with 10 positions matching TRBD1. The CDR3 runs 16 residues. Per germline, CDR1 SGHRS and CDR2 YFSETQ. The V segment lost 4 bases and the J segment 6 bases; nucleotides outside the gene matches: 11. The CDR3 DNA follows: TGCGCCAGCAGCCCGGCCCCCGGGACAGGGGTGGATACGCAGTATTTT. The encoded protein is CASSPAPGTGVDTQYF.

The chain employs TRBV7-9 and TRBJ2-7, with D perhaps TRBD1 (6 bases). Trimming took off 2 bases at V and 5 bases at J, with 13 bases between the two ends. CDR3 length: 14 residues. Germline CDR1 reads SEHNR; CDR2 reads FQNEAQ (reference sequence). The CDR3 region is CASSLSNRAHEQYF. The DNA for the CDR3 is TGTGCCAGCAGCTTATCAAACAGGGCACACGAGCAGTACTTC.

The chain has TRBV27 and TRBJ2-2, with a weak D call TRBD1 (5 bases). The CDR3 has 16 residues. Per the germline V gene, CDR1 is MNHEY and CDR2 is SMNVEV (reference sequence). V was pared by 4 bases and J by 1 base, with 13 bases between. The CDR3 loop reads CASSSGQVWNTGELFF. DNA of the CDR3: TGTGCCAGCAGTTCCGGACAAGTATGGAACACCGGGGAGCTGTTTTTT.

The V call is TRBV6-1, the J call TRBJ2-4; the D gene is possibly TRBD1 (6 bases). Trimming shortened V by 6 bases and J by 0 bases, and 15 bases separated the two germline ends. The CDR3 extends over 16 amino acids. Germline V gene data show CDR1 as MNHNS and CDR2 as SASEGT. The CDR3 nucleotides are TGTGCCAGCAGGGAATTAGGACAGTTAGCCAAAAACATTCAGTACTTC. Translation: CASRELGQLAKNIQYF.

J is TRBJ1-3 and V is TRBV19; D call uncertain. Germline lookup yields CDR1 LNHDA and CDR2 SQIVND (reference sequence). This CDR3 is built from 16 residues. V was trimmed by 5 bases and J by 2 bases, leaving 16 bases between them. The CDR3 DNA sequence: TGTGCCAGTAGTGTCCATATCCGAAGGACTGGAAACACCATATATTTT. This gives the protein CASSVHIRRTGNTIYF.

For the CDR3, the DNA is TGTGCCAGTAGTATCCGGCAGGGGGTACAAGAGACCCAGTACTTC. This gives the protein CASSIRQGVQETQYF. The chain is built from TRBV19 and TRBJ2-5; 7 bases match TRBD1. CDR1 is LNHDA, CDR2 SQIVND, per germline (reference sequence). V gave up 3 bases and J gave up 2 bases; unmatched junction bases: 6. CDR3 length equals 15 residues.